The 24 T cell receptor beta chains below all came from one sample that was sequenced in a study of T-cell memory formation after mild COVID-19. TCRdb re-analysed the 5' RACE reads in MiXCR, keeping a single row per CDR3 protein. The table lists 190,000 or so distinct CDR3 sequences, roughly 27% of them singletons, with 11% in the top ten. The sample was PBMCs or a T cell subset sorted from them (not recorded which). Every receptor here comes from an adult woman who had mild COVID-19 (a few samples of this study predate the infection). Cell type and time point are not known.

The chain carries TRBV12-3 or TRBV12-4 and TRBJ2-5, with 10 bases fitting TRBD1. Trimming at V came to 4 bases and at J to 4 bases, leaving 12 bases not matched to a gene. The CDR3 has 17 amino acids. This CDR3 reads CASSSTRDRGQGETQYF. The CDR3, as DNA: TGTGCCAGCAGTTCGACCCGGGACAGGGGACAGGGAGAGACCCAGTACTTC.

The sample holds a few counts of this clonotype. The CDR3, as DNA: TGCAGCGCCCGAGACAGGGGCAATGAGCAGTTCTTC. Protein: CSARDRGNEQFF. J is TRBJ2-1 and V is TRBV29-1, with TRBD1 matching over 8 bases. This CDR3 contains 12 residues. V was clipped by 7 bases and J by 6 bases; unmatched bases: 5. Germline CDR1 and CDR2: SQVTM and ANQGSEA.

This clonotype was counted a few times. The chain has TRBV5-1 and TRBJ2-6; weak D call: TRBD1 (6 bases). V was shortened by 5 bases and J by 2 bases, with 8 bases between the two germline ends. The CDR3 runs to 14 residues. Germline loops: CDR1 SGHRS, CDR2 YFSETQ. CDR3: CASSSGAGANVLTF. DNA of the CDR3: TGCGCCAGCAGTTCAGGGGCTGGGGCCAACGTCCTGACTTTC. The whole variable domain, remainder taken from reference TRBV5-1 and TRBJ2-6, is KAGVTQTPRYLIKTRGQQVTLSCSPISGHRSVSWYQQTPGQGLQFLFEYFSETQRNKGNFPGRFSGRQFSNSRSEMNVSTLELGDSALYLCASSSGAGANVLTFGAGSRLTVL.

J is TRBJ1-2 and V is TRBV6-5, with a possible D match to TRBD1 (5 bases). Trimming left V 7 bases short and J 4 bases short, with 13 bases between. Germline lookup yields CDR1 MNHEY and CDR2 SVGAGI. The CDR3 spans 13 residues. This CDR3 reads CASTSSGTYGYTF. CDR3 DNA sequence: TGTGCCAGCACCTCAAGTGGGACCTATGGCTACACCTTC.

The chain carries TRBV24-1 and TRBJ2-4; 8 nucleotides agree with TRBD1. With 3 bases clipped from V and 15 bases from J, the junction kept 3 bases outside the gene matches. The germline CDR1 and CDR2 sequences are KGHDR and SFDVKD. The CDR3 is 11 residues long. The CDR3 is CATSDATGAYF. The DNA for the CDR3 is TGTGCCACCAGTGATGCGACAGGGGCGTACTTC.

The chain is built from TRBV12-3 or TRBV12-4 and TRBJ2-1, with 11 positions matching TRBD2. Germline trimming cut 4 bases from V and 5 bases from J; bases unmatched to any gene: 7. CDR3 length equals 16 residues. Written as DNA, the CDR3 is TGTGCCAGCAGTTGGATTCCGGGACTAGCGGACAATGAGCAGTTCTTC. It yields the protein CASSWIPGLADNEQFF.

This clonotype occurred a few times. This sequence joins TRBV6-5 and TRBJ1-5, with D tentatively TRBD1 (5 bases). The CDR3 extends over 15 amino acids. The germline V gene encodes CDR1 MNHEY and CDR2 SVGAGI. V lost 2 bases and J lost 7, with 15 bases in between. CDR3 coding DNA: TGTGCCAGCAGTTACCGAAGGGGTTTTGGGCAGCCCCAGCATTTT. Protein product: CASSYRRGFGQPQHF.

This clonotype was counted a single time. The chain recombines TRBV2 with TRBJ2-3; 7 bases are shared with TRBD1. Losses at the gene ends were 6 bases for V and 4 bases for J; bases not matched to a gene: 4. Looked up from germline, CDR1 is SNHLY and CDR2 is FYNNEI. The CDR3 loop spans 13 amino acids. Here the CDR3 reads CASRGTEADTQYF. The CDR3, as DNA: TGTGCCAGCAGGGGGACAGAGGCAGATACGCAGTATTTT.

This clonotype was counted only a few times. The rearrangement uses TRBV29-1 and TRBJ2-2; tentatively, D is TRBD2 (6 bases). Per germline, CDR1 SQVTM and CDR2 ANQGSEA. There are 14 residues in the CDR3. The CDR3 nucleotides are TGCACCCCGTACCTGGCGGGAAATACCGGGGAGCTGTTTTTT. Translation: CTPYLAGNTGELFF.

The table lists this clonotype with a few counts. The chain links TRBV7-9 to TRBJ1-4; 8 bases are a match to TRBD1. Germline CDR1 and CDR2: SEHNR and FQNEAQ (reference sequence). CDR3 length equals 16 residues. The trim removed 7 bases at V and 3 bases at J, leaving 10 bases unmatched. CDR3 region: CASTLGQGRPNEKLFF. DNA for the CDR3: TGTGCCAGCACCCTAGGACAGGGCCGACCTAATGAAAAACTGTTTTTT.

V is TRBV15 and J is TRBJ2-7, with D perhaps TRBD2 (5 bases). Germline CDR1 LNHNV, CDR2 YYDKDF (reference sequence). Deletions cut 0 bases from V and 3 bases from J, with 9 bases between. The CDR3 sequence is 14 residues long. CDR3 bases: TGTGCCACCAGCAGAGAGAGGACTCACTACGAGCAGTACTTC. This sequence encodes CATSRERTHYEQYF.

The chain recombines TRBV7-3 with TRBJ2-3; the match to TRBD2 covers 13 bases. The CDR3 is 16 residues long. V lost 4 bases to trimming and J lost 4 bases; unmatched junction nucleotides: 5. Germline values: CDR1 SGHTA, CDR2 FQGTGA. The chain's CDR3 is CASSSELAGGADTQYF. For the CDR3, the DNA is TGTGCCAGCAGCTCCGAACTAGCGGGAGGGGCAGATACGCAGTATTTT.

This clonotype turned up a few times. The rearrangement uses TRBV5-1 and TRBJ2-1; no clear D gene. Germline V gene lookup returns CDR1 SGHRS and CDR2 YFSETQ. V was clipped by 4 bases and J by 5 bases, with 10 bases between them. This CDR3 contains 13 residues. The CDR3 coding sequence is TGCGCCAGCAGCGAACCGACGGACAATGAGCAGTTCTTC. Protein product: CASSEPTDNEQFF.

This clonotype turned up a few times. J is TRBJ2-7 and V is TRBV4-2; 9 bases are shared with TRBD2. The CDR3 spans 15 residues. V was clipped by 1 base and J by 1 base; unmatched bases: 2. Germline CDR1 reads LGHNA; CDR2 reads YNFKEQ. Here the CDR3 reads CASSQGGLASYEQYF. The CDR3 DNA reads as TGTGCCAGCAGCCAAGGGGGACTAGCTTCCTACGAGCAGTACTTC.

This clonotype was observed a few times. The genes are TRBV5-1 and TRBJ2-2; D not resolved. CDR3 length equals 16 residues. V was cut by 0 bases and J by 5 bases, with 14 bases left in between. Germline CDR1 reads SGHRS; CDR2 reads YFSETQ. The CDR3 loop is CASSLDRTPTTGELFF. The DNA for the CDR3 is TGCGCCAGCAGCTTGGATCGGACCCCAACGACCGGGGAGCTGTTTTTT.

The chain recombines TRBV4-1 with TRBJ1-5; TRBD1 matches 7 bases. Germline loops: CDR1 MGHRA, CDR2 YSYEKL. V lost 3 bases to trimming and J lost 4 bases; unmatched junction nucleotides: 12. This CDR3 is built from 17 residues. The CDR3, as DNA: TGCGCCAGCAGCCAGGGATTGAGACAGGGTGGGAATCAGCCCCAGCATTTT. Its translation is CASSQGLRQGGNQPQHF.

This clonotype was seen only a few times. The gene calls are TRBV4-3 and TRBJ2-1; TRBD2 matches 10 bases. The CDR3 contains 17 residues. The junction had 8 bases not matched to a gene; V was cut back by 0 bases and J by 6 bases. Per the germline V gene, CDR1 is LGHNA and CDR2 is YSLEER. In DNA form, the CDR3 reads TGCGCCAGCAGCCAAGATGACCTAGCGGGAGAACTCAATGAGCAGTTCTTC. Translation: CASSQDDLAGELNEQFF.

J is TRBJ2-3 and V is TRBV5-4; D uncertain. Between the trimmed V and J ends, which lost 4 bases and 4 bases, there was a span of 10 bases. This CDR3 is built from 13 residues. The germline gives CDR1 SGHNT, CDR2 YYREEE (reference sequence). The CDR3 reads CASSGPYPDTQYF. CDR3 nucleotides: TGTGCCAGCAGCGGACCTTACCCAGATACGCAGTATTTT.

This clonotype was seen a few times. The chain is built from TRBV4-2 and TRBJ2-1, with 7 bases fitting TRBD1. CDR3 length: 15 residues. Unmatched junction bases numbered 4, after V lost 0 bases and J lost 5 bases. Germline CDR1 is LGHNA and CDR2 is YNFKEQ. In nucleotides, the CDR3 is TGTGCCAGCAGCCAAGAAGACAGGGTTAACAATGAGCAGTTCTTC. It is translated as CASSQEDRVNNEQFF.

The chain links TRBV27 to TRBJ2-3, with 7 bases lining up with TRBD1. Looked up from germline, CDR1 is MNHEY and CDR2 is SMNVEV (reference sequence). V lost 6 bases, J lost 0 bases, and 6 bases stayed unmatched. The CDR3 runs to 15 residues. CDR3: CASSQRQGSTDTQYF. Here the CDR3 DNA reads TGTGCCAGCAGCCAGAGACAGGGCAGCACAGATACGCAGTATTTT.

This chain links TRBV9 with TRBJ2-5; D might be TRBD2 (6 bases). This CDR3 contains 15 residues. Germline assignment: CDR1 SGDLS and CDR2 YYNGEE. The ends were cut back, 3 bases at V and 5 bases at J, with 17 bases in the middle. Here the CDR3 DNA reads TGTGCCAGCAGCGCCTGGAGCGGGTTTATGGAGACCCAGTACTTC. Translation gives CASSAWSGFMETQYF.

The genes are TRBV7-2 and TRBJ2-1, with 13 positions matching TRBD2. Germline loops: CDR1 SGHTA, CDR2 FQGNSA. Trimming took 5 bases from V and 12 from J; bases not matched to a gene: 4. The CDR3 is 13 amino acids. The CDR3 here is CASSTGLAGWQFF. Here the CDR3 DNA reads TGTGCCAGCAGCACGGGACTAGCGGGATGGCAGTTCTTC.

This sequence joins TRBV27 and TRBJ2-1; D could derive from TRBD1 or TRBD2 (6 bases each). Germline V lookup: CDR1 MNHEY, CDR2 SMNVEV (reference sequence). The CDR3 sequence is 16 residues long. The ends were cut back, 8 bases at V and 2 bases at J, with 19 bases in the middle. The CDR3: CASHLRGAGAYNEQFF. In DNA form, the CDR3 reads TGTGCCAGCCACCTCCGCGGGGCAGGGGCCTACAATGAGCAGTTCTTC.

V is TRBV5-6 and J is TRBJ2-7, with TRBD2 matching over 7 bases. This CDR3 has 15 residues. With V trimmed by 3 bases and J by 3 bases, 9 bases remained unmatched. Germline lookup yields CDR1 SGHDT and CDR2 YYEEEE. The CDR3 bases are TGTGCCAGCAGCTCGACGGGGGGACTGAGCTACGAGCAGTACTTC. It specifies CASSSTGGLSYEQYF.